The 29 T cell receptor beta chains below come from one sample, sequenced in a study of shared clonotypes between healthy human individuals. Generated by immunoSEQ multiplex PCR, the TCRdb table keeps only in-frame clones and is missing some. The table shows around 1.4 million clones, with about 98.5% occurring only once. The material sequenced was naive CD4+ T cells sorted from blood. The subset is: CD45RA+ positively selected. Receptors were obtained from a man aged 25-45 years in good health.

The V gene is TRBV19, the J gene TRBJ2-1, with 8 positions matching TRBD1. Trimming at V came to 6 bases and at J to 6 bases, leaving 1 base not matched to a gene. CDR1 and CDR2 (germline): LNHDA, SQIVND (reference sequence). This CDR3 has 12 residues. The CDR3 region has the DNA TGTGCCAGTAGAACAGGGGGCAATGAGCAGTTCTTC. This codes for CASRTGGNEQFF.

Comment on this clone: An end of the junction differs from the germline gene, which may be a read error. The rearrangement joins TRBV6-1 to TRBJ1-3; 7 bases are shared with TRBD1. Germline CDR1 reads MNHNS; CDR2 reads SASEGT. The CDR3 extends over 12 amino acids. The DNA for the CDR3 is TGTGCCAGCAGTGGGGACAGCGCCGGAATTTTGTTC. It specifies CASSGDSAGILF.

Written as DNA, the CDR3 is TGTGCCAGCACTACAGGGTCCCCCGGCAATGAGCAGTTCTTC. It specifies CASTTGSPGNEQFF. The rearrangement joins TRBV27 to TRBJ2-1, with D possibly TRBD1 on 6 matching bases. V gave up 7 bases and J gave up 6 bases, with 16 bases separating them. This CDR3 has 14 amino acids. CDR1 is MNHEY and CDR2 is SMNVEV in the germline V gene (reference sequence).

This chain uses TRBV6-5 with TRBJ2-7; 11 bases fit TRBD2. The V gene end was trimmed by 10 bases and the J gene end by 4 bases; junction bases not matched to a gene: 6. The germline V gene encodes CDR1 MNHEY and CDR2 SVGAGI. There are 13 residues in the CDR3. CDR3 bases: TGTGCCACGAGACTAGCGGGGATTTACGAGCAGTACTTC. Amino acid sequence: CATRLAGIYEQYF.

This chain uses TRBV9 with TRBJ1-5, with D unresolved. Trimming left V 3 bases short and J 3 bases short, with 10 bases between. The CDR3 totals 14 residues. Germline values: CDR1 SGDLS, CDR2 YYNGEE. CDR3 region: CASSEDPNNQPQHF. The DNA of the CDR3 is TGTGCCAGCAGCGAGGACCCTAACAATCAGCCCCAGCATTTT.

The chain joins TRBV6-6 to TRBJ1-1; unclear D gene. The CDR3 extends over 13 amino acids. Germline V gene data show CDR1 as MNHNY and CDR2 as SVGAGI (reference sequence). The ends were cut back, 7 bases at V and 2 bases at J, with 11 bases in the middle. CDR3 in DNA: TGTGCCAGCAAATTTACAGCTAACACTGAAGCTTTCTTT. Its protein is CASKFTANTEAFF.

The rearrangement joins TRBV5-1 to TRBJ1-2, with a possible D match to TRBD1 (6 bases). Germline CDR1 SGHRS, CDR2 YFSETQ. The CDR3 has 17 residues. Trimming removed 2 bases at V and 0 bases at J, with 17 bases between. The CDR3 loop is CASSLPETGPSNYGYTF. The CDR3 region has the DNA TGCGCCAGCAGCTTACCTGAGACAGGCCCCTCTAACTATGGCTACACCTTC. Combining the CDR3 with reference TRBV5-1 and TRBJ1-2 gives the whole variable domain KAGVTQTPRYLIKTRGQQVTLSCSPISGHRSVSWYQQTPGQGLQFLFEYFSETQRNKGNFPGRFSGRQFSNSRSEMNVSTLELGDSALYLCASSLPETGPSNYGYTFGSGTRLTVV.

The chain uses TRBV27 and TRBJ2-1; tentatively, D is TRBD2 (5 bases). Trimming stripped 6 bases from V and 0 bases from J, with 15 bases between. Germline V gives CDR1 MNHEY, CDR2 SMNVEV (reference sequence). The CDR3 spans 16 residues. The DNA for the CDR3 is TGTGCCAGCAGGGTCGACGGGATCAGCTCCTACAATGAGCAGTTCTTC. This translates into CASRVDGISSYNEQFF.

The CDR3 nucleotides read TGTGCCAGCAGTTTAAGGAGGGTCTCGGGAGGGCAAGAGACCCAGTACTTC. Translation gives CASSLRRVSGGQETQYF. V usage is TRBV27 and J usage is TRBJ2-5; 8 nucleotides line up with TRBD2. Trimming removed 2 bases from V and 2 bases from J; junction bases left unmatched: 10. The CDR3 covers 17 residues. Germline V gene data show CDR1 as MNHEY and CDR2 as SMNVEV (reference sequence).

The chain recombines TRBV18 with TRBJ2-7; maybe TRBD2 (5 bases). Germline CDR1 KGHSH, CDR2 LQKENI. V gave up 1 base and J gave up 0 bases, with 7 bases separating them. The CDR3 contains 14 residues. CDR3 DNA sequence: TGTGCCAGCTCACCACTCGGGGACTCCTACGAGCAGTACTTC. Its protein product is CASSPLGDSYEQYF.

The table lists this clone with a count of one. The chain joins TRBV10-3 to TRBJ2-7; D may be TRBD2 (7 bases). V lost 8 bases to trimming and J lost 2 bases, with 10 bases between them. The germline gives CDR1 ENHRY, CDR2 SYGVKD. The CDR3 loop spans 12 amino acids. The CDR3 DNA is TGTGCCATCGGGAGGGGGGCCTACGAGCAGTACTTC. Translating gives CAIGRGAYEQYF.

This chain uses TRBV11-3 with TRBJ2-7, with TRBD1 matching over 11 bases. The CDR3 loop spans 15 amino acids. CDR1 and CDR2 from the germline V gene are SGHNT and YENEEA. V was clipped by 5 bases and J by 7 bases; unmatched bases: 10. In nucleotides, the CDR3 is TGTGCCAGCAGCCAAGGAGGACAGGGGGCGCATGAGCAGTACTTC. It translates to CASSQGGQGAHEQYF.

The V call is TRBV5-1, the J call TRBJ2-3; 9 positions match TRBD2. V dropped 2 bases and J dropped 2; count of bases not matched to a gene: 3. The CDR3 has 15 residues. The germline V gene encodes CDR1 SGHRS and CDR2 YFSETQ. CDR3 bases: TGCGCCAGCAGCTTACTAGCGGGCCACACAGATACGCAGTATTTT. Amino acids: CASSLLAGHTDTQYF. Drawing the rest from reference TRBV5-1 and TRBJ2-3, the complete variable domain is KAGVTQTPRYLIKTRGQQVTLSCSPISGHRSVSWYQQTPGQGLQFLFEYFSETQRNKGNFPGRFSGRQFSNSRSEMNVSTLELGDSALYLCASSLLAGHTDTQYFGPGTRLTVL.

The CDR3 nucleotides are TGTGCCAGCCTGACAGGGGGCCGAACGAGAAGCTCTGGGGCCAACGTCCTGACTTTC. Amino acids: CASLTGGRTRSSGANVLTF. The chain joins TRBV18 to TRBJ2-6; TRBD1 matches at 10 bases. V trimming: 8 bases; J trimming: 0 bases; junction bases outside the gene matches: 13. The CDR3 length is 19 residues. CDR1 is KGHSH and CDR2 is LQKENI in the germline V gene.

The chain employs TRBV5-4 and TRBJ1-1, with D possibly matching TRBD1 (6 bases). V dropped 0 bases and J dropped 4 bases, with 19 bases sitting between them. This CDR3 has 17 amino acids. In germline, CDR1 is SGHNT, CDR2 YYREEE (reference sequence). The CDR3 is CASSLESRRDTSTEAFF. Written as DNA, the CDR3 is TGTGCCAGCAGCTTGGAGTCCCGGAGGGACACTTCCACTGAAGCTTTCTTT. The complete variable domain, with remaining parts taken from reference TRBV5-4 and TRBJ1-1, reads ETGVTQSPTHLIKTRGQQVTLRCSSQSGHNTVSWYQQALGQGPQFIFQYYREEENGRGNFPPRFSGLQFPNYSSELNVNALELDDSALYLCASSLESRRDTSTEAFFGQGTRLTVV.

The V call is TRBV5-8, the J call TRBJ2-1, with 8 bases matching TRBD2. The V and J ends lost 0 bases and 6 bases, in that order; junction bases with no gene match: 8. The CDR3 consists of 16 residues. CDR1 is SGHTS, CDR2 YDEGEE, per germline. DNA for the CDR3: TGTGCCAGCAGCTTGGTTCGGGAGGGCCTGGGCAATGAGCAGTTCTTC. Translating it yields CASSLVREGLGNEQFF.

The chain couples TRBV2 to TRBJ2-1; maybe TRBD1 (6 bases). Per germline, CDR1 SNHLY and CDR2 FYNNEI. This CDR3 comprises 16 residues. Trimming stripped 6 bases from V and 0 bases from J, with 15 bases between. The CDR3 is CASRTTGISSYNEQFF. CDR3 DNA: TGTGCCAGCAGGACGACAGGTATTAGCTCCTACAATGAGCAGTTCTTC.

The chain uses TRBV18 and TRBJ1-4, with D possibly matching TRBD1 (5 bases). This CDR3 comprises 14 residues. Germline V gene data show CDR1 as KGHSH and CDR2 as LQKENI. V lost 3 bases and J 6 bases, leaving 11 bases between the germline ends. This chain's CDR3 is CASSPGGRDEKLFF. Here the CDR3 DNA reads TGTGCCAGCTCACCGGGGGGTAGAGATGAAAAACTGTTTTTT.

The genes are TRBV5-1 and TRBJ1-4; 9 nucleotides agree with TRBD1. Trimming at V came to 3 bases and at J to 5 bases, leaving 8 bases not matched to a gene. The CDR3 sequence is 16 residues long. Germline CDR1 SGHRS, CDR2 YFSETQ. Written as DNA, the CDR3 is TGCGCCAGCAGCTCAAGTCCCGGGACAGGGAATGAAAAACTGTTTTTT. Protein: CASSSSPGTGNEKLFF.

The chain links TRBV28 to TRBJ2-7; 9 bases match TRBD1. CDR3 length: 15 residues. V lost 6 bases to trimming and J lost 6 bases; unmatched junction nucleotides: 12. Germline V CDR1 and CDR2: MDHEN, SYDVKM. CDR3 sequence (DNA): TGTGCCAGCAGCTACAGGGGGCGCGTTTCGTTCGAGCAGTACTTC. Translating gives CASSYRGRVSFEQYF.

The rearrangement links TRBV14 to TRBJ2-7; 10 bases fit TRBD2. The CDR3 has 15 amino acids. The germline V gene has CDR1 SGHDN and CDR2 FVKESK. V was pared by 0 bases and J by 4 bases, with 3 bases of the junction left unmatched. In nucleotides, the CDR3 is TGTGCCAGCAGCCAAGAACTAGCGGGATTGTACGAGCAGTACTTC. It codes for CASSQELAGLYEQYF.

The chain is built from TRBV30 and TRBJ2-3, with TRBD2 identical over 7 bases. CDR1 and CDR2 (germline): GTSNPN, SVGIG (reference sequence). This CDR3 spans 17 amino acids. V was clipped by 5 bases and J by 6 bases; unmatched bases: 20. This CDR3 reads CAWGLRVAGRPGDTQYF. The CDR3 region has the DNA TGTGCCTGGGGTCTCCGGGTAGCGGGCCGACCTGGGGATACGCAGTATTTT. Together with reference TRBV30 and TRBJ2-3, the CDR3 gives the full variable domain: SQTIHQWPATLVQPVGSPLSLECTVEGTSNPNLYWYRQAAGRGLQLLFYSVGIGQISSEVPQNLSASRPQDRQFILSSKKLLLSDSGFYLCAWGLRVAGRPGDTQYFGPGTRLTVL.

This sequence joins TRBV7-9 and TRBJ2-5; D is possibly TRBD1 or TRBD2 (5 bases each). The V gene's germline CDR1 is SEHNR and CDR2 FQNEAQ (reference sequence). This CDR3 comprises 15 residues. Deletions cut 3 bases from V and 0 bases from J, with 11 bases between. The CDR3 protein is CASSLGRLYQETQYF. For the CDR3, the DNA is TGTGCCAGCAGCTTGGGACGGCTGTACCAAGAGACCCAGTACTTC.

The chain recombines TRBV29-1 with TRBJ2-3; 7 nucleotides line up with TRBD1. The V segment lost 4 bases and the J segment 1 base; nucleotides outside the gene matches: 2. CDR3 length: 13 residues. In germline, CDR1 is SQVTM, CDR2 ANQGSEA. The chain's CDR3 is CSVVTGGTDTQYF. CDR3 in DNA: TGCAGCGTTGTAACAGGGGGCACAGATACGCAGTATTTT.

This sequence joins TRBV19 and TRBJ1-2; 7 bases match TRBD1. Germline trimming cut 5 bases from V and 6 bases from J; bases unmatched to any gene: 3. The CDR3 is made up of 12 amino acids. Per germline, CDR1 LNHDA and CDR2 SQIVND (reference sequence). The CDR3 region has the DNA TGTGCCAGTAGTTCCGGGACAGATGGCTACACCTTC. This codes for CASSSGTDGYTF. The whole variable domain, filled in from reference TRBV19 and TRBJ1-2, reads DGGITQSPKYLFRKEGQNVTLSCEQNLNHDAMYWYRQDPGQGLRLIYYSQIVNDFQKGDIAEGYSVSREKKESFPLTVTSAQKNPTAFYLCASSSGTDGYTFGSGTRLTVV.

The chain combines TRBV2 with TRBJ2-3, with D perhaps matching TRBD1 or TRBD2 (5 bases each). Deletions cut 8 bases from V and 2 bases from J, with 14 bases between. The CDR3 spans 14 residues. Per the germline V gene, CDR1 is SNHLY and CDR2 is FYNNEI. CDR3: CASAWDVATDTQYF. The CDR3 DNA is TGTGCCAGCGCATGGGACGTCGCCACAGATACGCAGTATTTT.

The genes are TRBV5-7 and TRBJ2-7; 11 positions match TRBD2. TRBV5-7 is sorted into the ORF group, with uncertain function. The CDR3 is 18 amino acids. Trimming cost V 0 bases and J 6 bases; bases outside gene matches: 14. CDR3 DNA sequence: TGTGCCAGCAGCTTGGAACACCCGGGACTAGCGGTTTACCGCGAGCAGTACTTC. Encoded protein: CASSLEHPGLAVYREQYF.

The rearrangement joins TRBV7-2 to TRBJ1-1, with a weak D call TRBD1 (5 bases). CDR3 size: 13 residues. The V end lost 8 bases, the J end lost 2 bases, and 12 bases lay between the germline ends. The germline V gene has CDR1 SGHTA and CDR2 FQGNSA. The CDR3 sequence is CASPRQTNTEAFF. In nucleotides, the CDR3 is TGTGCCAGCCCCCGACAGACCAACACTGAAGCTTTCTTT. Using reference TRBV7-2 and TRBJ1-1 for the parts outside the CDR3, the full variable domain is GAGVSQSPSNKVTEKGKDVELRCDPISGHTALYWYRQSLGQGLEFLIYFQGNSAPDKSGLPSDRFSAERTGGSVSTLTIQRTQQEDSAVYLCASPRQTNTEAFFGQGTRLTVV.

The V call is TRBV30, the J call TRBJ2-2; no firm D call. V was cut by 3 bases and J by 1 base, with 12 bases left in between. The CDR3 is 15 amino acids. Germline values: CDR1 GTSNPN, CDR2 SVGIG (reference sequence). For the CDR3, the DNA is TGTGCCTGGAGCAGCAGAGGAGTGAACACCGGGGAGCTGTTTTTT. This codes for CAWSSRGVNTGELFF.